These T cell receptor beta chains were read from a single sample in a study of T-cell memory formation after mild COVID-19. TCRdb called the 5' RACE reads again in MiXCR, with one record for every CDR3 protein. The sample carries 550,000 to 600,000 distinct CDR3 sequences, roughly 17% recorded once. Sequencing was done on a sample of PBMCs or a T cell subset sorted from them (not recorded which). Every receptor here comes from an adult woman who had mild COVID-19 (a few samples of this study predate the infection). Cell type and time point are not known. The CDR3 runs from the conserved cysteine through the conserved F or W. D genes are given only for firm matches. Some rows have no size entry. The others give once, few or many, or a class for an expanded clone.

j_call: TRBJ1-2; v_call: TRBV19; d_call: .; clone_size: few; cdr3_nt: TGTGCCAGCAGGACGGTCCATGGCTACACCTTC; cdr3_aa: CASRTVHGYTF
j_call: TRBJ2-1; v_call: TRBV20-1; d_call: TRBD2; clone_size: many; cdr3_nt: TGCAGTGCTACTTCTTCTCTAGCGGGAGGGCTTTATGAGCAGTTCTTC; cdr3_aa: CSATSSLAGGLYEQFF
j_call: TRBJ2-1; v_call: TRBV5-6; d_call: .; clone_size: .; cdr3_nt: TGTGCCAGCAGCGGGCGGGGCCCTTTATATGAGCAGTTCTTC; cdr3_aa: CASSGRGPLYEQFF
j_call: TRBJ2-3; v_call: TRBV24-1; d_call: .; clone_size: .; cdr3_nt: TGTGCCACCAGCCTAAGGGGGTCTGGCACAGATACGCAGTATTTT; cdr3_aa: CATSLRGSGTDTQYF
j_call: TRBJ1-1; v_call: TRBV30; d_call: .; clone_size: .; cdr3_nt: TGTGCCTGGGGACCGGGCTACACTGAAGCTTTCTTT; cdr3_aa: CAWGPGYTEAFF
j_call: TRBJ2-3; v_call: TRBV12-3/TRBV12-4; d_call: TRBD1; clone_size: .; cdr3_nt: TGTGCCAGCAGACCAGGGACAGGGGGGCAAGATACGCAGTATTTT; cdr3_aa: CASRPGTGGQDTQYF
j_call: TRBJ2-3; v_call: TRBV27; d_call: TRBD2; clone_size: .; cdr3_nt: TGTGCCAGCAGTTCCTCCGGGACTAGCGGGAGGGGAAACACAGATACGCAGTATTTT; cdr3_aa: CASSSSGTSGRGNTDTQYF
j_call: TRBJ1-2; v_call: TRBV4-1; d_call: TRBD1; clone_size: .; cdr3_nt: TGCGCCAGCAGCCAAGGGAGAGGCGGGACAGGGCCAACCTATGGCTACACCTTC; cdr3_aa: CASSQGRGGTGPTYGYTF
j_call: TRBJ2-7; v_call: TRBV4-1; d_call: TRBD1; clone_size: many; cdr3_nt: TGCGCCAGCAGGCCTACCGGGACAGGGGGATACGAGCAGTACTTC; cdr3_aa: CASRPTGTGGYEQYF
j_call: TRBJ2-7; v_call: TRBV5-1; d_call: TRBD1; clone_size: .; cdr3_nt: TGCGCCAGCAGCCCCGAAGGACAGGGCCACGAGCAGTACTTC; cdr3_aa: CASSPEGQGHEQYF